The rows below give T cell receptor beta chains drawn from one sample of a study of T cells in Graves' hyperthyroidism and ophthalmopathy. TCRdb re-called the multiplex PCR reads with MiXCR, one entry per CDR3 protein. The sample carries under 300,000 distinct CDR3 sequences, 13% to 15% recorded once. The sample was blood. Receptors originate from a woman in her thirties or forties with Graves' hyperthyroidism that later progressed to Graves' ophthalmopathy. Both conserved end residues are trimmed from each CDR3.

TRBJ2-3 TRBV29-1 SVFPQAISTDTQY
TRBJ1-1 TRBV7-9 ASSLSFSATNTEAF
TRBJ2-1 TRBV20-1 SARDISGQTWYNEQF
TRBJ2-7 TRBV5-1 ASSFSEFGYEQY
TRBJ2-3 TRBV5-1 ASSPAWRPSLYTQY
TRBJ2-7 TRBV28 ASSPWTGTYEQY
TRBJ1-1 TRBV11-2 ASSSYLGRAEAF
TRBJ2-3 TRBV11-2 ASSIGLAGDTDTQY
TRBJ2-7 TRBV6-1 ASSEVGQGIDEQY
TRBJ2-7 TRBV27 ASRLWSGGFDEQY
TRBJ2-3 TRBV28 ASSSAGTGSGDTQY